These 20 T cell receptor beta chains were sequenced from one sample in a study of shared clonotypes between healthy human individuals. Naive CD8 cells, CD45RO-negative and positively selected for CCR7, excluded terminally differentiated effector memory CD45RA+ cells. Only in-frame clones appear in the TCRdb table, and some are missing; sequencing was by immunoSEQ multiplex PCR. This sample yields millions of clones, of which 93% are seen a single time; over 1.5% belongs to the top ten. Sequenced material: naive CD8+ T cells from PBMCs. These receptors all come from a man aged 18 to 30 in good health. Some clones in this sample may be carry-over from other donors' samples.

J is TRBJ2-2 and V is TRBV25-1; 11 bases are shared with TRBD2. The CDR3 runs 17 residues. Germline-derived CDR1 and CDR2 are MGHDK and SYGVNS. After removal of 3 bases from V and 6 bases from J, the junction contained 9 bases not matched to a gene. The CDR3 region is CASSDVMRGLAAGELFF. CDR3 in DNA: TGTGCCAGCAGTGATGTAATGCGGGGACTAGCGGCCGGGGAGCTGTTTTTT.

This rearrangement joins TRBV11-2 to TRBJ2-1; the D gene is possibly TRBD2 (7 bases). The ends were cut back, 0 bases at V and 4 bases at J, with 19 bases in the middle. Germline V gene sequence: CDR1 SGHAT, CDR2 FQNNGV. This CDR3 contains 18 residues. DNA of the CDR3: TGTGCCAGCAGCTTAGATGGGGTAGGGGGAGGGCCGTACAATGAGCAGTTCTTC. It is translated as CASSLDGVGGGPYNEQFF.

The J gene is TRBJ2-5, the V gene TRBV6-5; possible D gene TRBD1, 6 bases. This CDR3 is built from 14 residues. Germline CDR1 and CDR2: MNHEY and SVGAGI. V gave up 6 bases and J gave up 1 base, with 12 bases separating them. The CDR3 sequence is CASSTPGAQETQYF. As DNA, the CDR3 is TGTGCCAGCAGCACTCCAGGGGCCCAAGAGACCCAGTACTTC.

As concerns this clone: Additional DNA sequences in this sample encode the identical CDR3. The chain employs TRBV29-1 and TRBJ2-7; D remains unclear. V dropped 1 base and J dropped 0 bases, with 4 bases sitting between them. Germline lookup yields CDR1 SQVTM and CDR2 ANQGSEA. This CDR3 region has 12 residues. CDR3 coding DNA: TGCAGCGTTGAAGTCCGCTCCTACGAGCAGTACTTC. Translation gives CSVEVRSYEQYF.

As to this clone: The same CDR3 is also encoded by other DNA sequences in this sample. Here the CDR3 DNA reads TGTGCCAGCAGTTTAAGAGGGCCAGATACGCAGTATTTT. Residues: CASSLRGPDTQYF. This chain uses TRBV27 with TRBJ2-3; weak D call: TRBD2 (5 bases). The CDR3 has 13 amino acids. Deletions cut 2 bases from V and 4 bases from J, with 7 bases between. Germline loops: CDR1 MNHEY, CDR2 SMNVEV (reference sequence).

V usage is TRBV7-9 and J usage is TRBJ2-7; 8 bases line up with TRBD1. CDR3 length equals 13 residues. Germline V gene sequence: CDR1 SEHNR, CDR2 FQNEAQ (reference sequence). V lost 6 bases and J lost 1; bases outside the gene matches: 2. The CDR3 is CASRGQESYEQYF. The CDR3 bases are TGTGCCAGCAGGGGACAGGAATCCTACGAGCAGTACTTC.

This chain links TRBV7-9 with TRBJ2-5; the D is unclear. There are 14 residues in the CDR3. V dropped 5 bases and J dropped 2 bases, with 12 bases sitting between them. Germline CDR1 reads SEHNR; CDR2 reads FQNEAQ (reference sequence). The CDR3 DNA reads TGTGCCAGCAGCACCGACGAACCGCAAGAGACCCAGTACTTC. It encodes CASSTDEPQETQYF.

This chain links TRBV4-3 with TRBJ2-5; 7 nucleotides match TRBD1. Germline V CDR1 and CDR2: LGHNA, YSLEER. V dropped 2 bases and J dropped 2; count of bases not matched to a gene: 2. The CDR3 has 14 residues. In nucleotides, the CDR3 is TGCGCCAGCAGCCAAACCAGGGGGCAAGAGACCCAGTACTTC. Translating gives CASSQTRGQETQYF.

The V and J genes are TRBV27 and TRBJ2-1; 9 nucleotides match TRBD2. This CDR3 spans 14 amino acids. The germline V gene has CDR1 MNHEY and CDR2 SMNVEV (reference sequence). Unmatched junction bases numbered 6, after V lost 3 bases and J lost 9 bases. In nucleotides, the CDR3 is TGTGCCAGCAGTTTTCTAGCGGGAAGGGGTGAGCAGTTCTTC. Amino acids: CASSFLAGRGEQFF.

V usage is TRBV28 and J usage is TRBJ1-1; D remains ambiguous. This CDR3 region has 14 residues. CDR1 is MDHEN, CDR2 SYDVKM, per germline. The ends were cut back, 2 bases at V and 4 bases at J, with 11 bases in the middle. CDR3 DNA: TGTGCCAGCAGTTTAGGTGGACCCGGCACTGAAGCTTTCTTT. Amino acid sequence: CASSLGGPGTEAFF. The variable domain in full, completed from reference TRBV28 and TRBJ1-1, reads DVKVTQSSRYLVKRTGEKVFLECVQDMDHENMFWYRQDPGLGLRLIYFSYDVKMKEKGDIPEGYSVSREKKERFSLILESASTNQTSMYLCASSLGGPGTEAFFGQGTRLTVV.

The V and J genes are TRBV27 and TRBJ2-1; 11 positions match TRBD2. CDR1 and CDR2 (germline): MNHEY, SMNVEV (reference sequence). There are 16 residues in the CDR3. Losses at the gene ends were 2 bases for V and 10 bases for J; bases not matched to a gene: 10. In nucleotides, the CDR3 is TGTGCCAGCAGTTTAAGAGGGACTAGCGGCCCCCGGGAGCAGTTCTTC. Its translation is CASSLRGTSGPREQFF.

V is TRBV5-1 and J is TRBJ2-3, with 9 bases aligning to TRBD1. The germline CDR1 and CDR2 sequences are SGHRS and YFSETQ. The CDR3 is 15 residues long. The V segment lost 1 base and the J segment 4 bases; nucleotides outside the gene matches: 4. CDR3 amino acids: CASSLRTGVADTQYF. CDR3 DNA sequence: TGCGCCAGCAGCTTGCGGACAGGGGTCGCAGATACGCAGTATTTT.

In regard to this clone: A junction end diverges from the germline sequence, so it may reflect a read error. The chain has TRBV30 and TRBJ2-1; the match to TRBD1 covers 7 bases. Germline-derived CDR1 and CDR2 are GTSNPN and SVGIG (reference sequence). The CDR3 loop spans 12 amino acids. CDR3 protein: CAWSEQGNGQFF. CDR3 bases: TGTGCCTGGAGCGAACAGGGGAATGGGCAGTTCTTC.

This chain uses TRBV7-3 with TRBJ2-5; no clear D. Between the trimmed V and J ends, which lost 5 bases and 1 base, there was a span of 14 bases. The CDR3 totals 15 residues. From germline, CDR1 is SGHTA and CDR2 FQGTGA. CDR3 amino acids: CASSPMNGPQETQYF. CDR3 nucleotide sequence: TGTGCCAGCAGCCCCATGAACGGCCCCCAAGAGACCCAGTACTTC.

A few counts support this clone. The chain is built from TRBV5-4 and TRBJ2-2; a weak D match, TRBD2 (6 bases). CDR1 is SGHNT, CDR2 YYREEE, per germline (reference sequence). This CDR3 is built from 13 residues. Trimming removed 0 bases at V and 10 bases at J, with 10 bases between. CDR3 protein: CASSLAEGEELFF. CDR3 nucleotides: TGTGCCAGCAGCTTGGCGGAGGGTGAGGAGCTGTTTTTT.

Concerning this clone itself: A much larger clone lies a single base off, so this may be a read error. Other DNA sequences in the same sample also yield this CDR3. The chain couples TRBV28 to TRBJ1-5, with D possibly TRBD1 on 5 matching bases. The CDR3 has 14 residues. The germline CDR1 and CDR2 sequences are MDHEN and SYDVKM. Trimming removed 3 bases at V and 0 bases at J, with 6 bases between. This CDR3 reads CASSLRGSNQPQHF. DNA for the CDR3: TGTGCCAGCAGTTTGAGGGGTAGCAATCAGCCCCAGCATTTT. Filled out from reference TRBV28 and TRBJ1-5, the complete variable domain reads DVKVTQSSRYLVKRTGEKVFLECVQDMDHENMFWYRQDPGLGLRLIYFSYDVKMKEKGDIPEGYSVSREKKERFSLILESASTNQTSMYLCASSLRGSNQPQHFGDGTRLSIL.

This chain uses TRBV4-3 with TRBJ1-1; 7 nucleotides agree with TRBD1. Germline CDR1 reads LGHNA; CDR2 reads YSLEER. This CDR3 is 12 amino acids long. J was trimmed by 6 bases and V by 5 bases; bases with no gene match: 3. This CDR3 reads CASSDRVSEAFF. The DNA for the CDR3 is TGCGCCAGCAGCGACAGGGTATCTGAAGCTTTCTTT.

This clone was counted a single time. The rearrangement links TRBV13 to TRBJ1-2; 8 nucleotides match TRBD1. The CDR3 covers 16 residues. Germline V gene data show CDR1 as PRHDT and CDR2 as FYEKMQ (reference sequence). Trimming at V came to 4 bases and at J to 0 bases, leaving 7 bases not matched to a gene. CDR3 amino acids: CASSSKMTGANYGYTF. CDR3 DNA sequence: TGTGCCAGCAGCTCGAAAATGACAGGGGCTAACTATGGCTACACCTTC.

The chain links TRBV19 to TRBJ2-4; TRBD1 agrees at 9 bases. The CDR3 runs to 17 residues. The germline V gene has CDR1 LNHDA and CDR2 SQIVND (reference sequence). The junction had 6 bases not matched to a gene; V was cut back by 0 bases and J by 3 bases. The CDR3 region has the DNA TGTGCCAGTAGTATAGAGGACAGGGGACTAAACAAAAACATTCAGTACTTC. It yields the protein CASSIEDRGLNKNIQYF.

CDR3 sequence reads: CASSPGLNTGELFF. CDR3 in DNA: TGTGCCAGCAGCCCGGGACTGAACACCGGGGAGCTGTTTTTT. This chain joins TRBV7-8 and TRBJ2-2, with D tentatively TRBD2 (6 bases). V lost 5 bases, J lost 1 base, and 8 bases lay in between. CDR1 and CDR2 from the germline V gene are SGHVS and FQNEAQ. The CDR3 spans 14 residues.